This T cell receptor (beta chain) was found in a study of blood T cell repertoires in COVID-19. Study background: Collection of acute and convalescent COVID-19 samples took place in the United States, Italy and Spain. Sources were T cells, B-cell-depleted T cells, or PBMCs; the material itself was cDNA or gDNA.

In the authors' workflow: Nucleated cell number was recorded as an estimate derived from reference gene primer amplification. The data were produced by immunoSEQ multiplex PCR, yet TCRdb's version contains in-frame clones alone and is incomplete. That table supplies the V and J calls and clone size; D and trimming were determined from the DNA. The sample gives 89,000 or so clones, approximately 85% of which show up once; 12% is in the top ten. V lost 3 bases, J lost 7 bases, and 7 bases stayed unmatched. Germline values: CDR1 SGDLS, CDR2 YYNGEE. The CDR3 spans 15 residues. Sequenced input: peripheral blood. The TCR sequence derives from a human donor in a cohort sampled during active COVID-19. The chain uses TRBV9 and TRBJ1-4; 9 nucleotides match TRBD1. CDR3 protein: CASSATGGRGEKLFF. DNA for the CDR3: TGTGCCAGCAGCGCAACAGGGGGCCGGGGTGAAAAACTGTTTTTT.